These 32 T cell receptor beta chains originate from one sample sequenced in a study of blood T cells in healthy people across ages. Combining a sample-barcoded 5' primer with a J-beta primer mix, a second PCR ran for about 6 to 12 cycles. TCRdb fed the 5' RACE reads into MiXCR, producing one record per CDR3 protein. Of 780,000 or so distinct CDR3 sequences listed, about 55% are singletons. The specimen was blood. All receptors derive from a man older than 75 in good health.

About this clonotype: A junction boundary mismatches the germline segment, possibly from a read error. The J gene is TRBJ2-2, the V gene TRBV24-1; D gene ambiguous. This CDR3 region has 17 residues. CDR1 KGHDR and CDR2 SFDVKD come from the germline V gene. The CDR3 DNA sequence: TGTGCCACCAGGGATTTCGCTACAACAACGAACACCGGGGAGCTGTTTTTT. Protein: CATRDFATTTNTGELFF.

V usage is TRBV28 and J usage is TRBJ2-4, with 8 bases that match TRBD2. The DNA matches TRBJ2-7 better at its end, which makes the J call doubtful. The CDR3 has 14 residues. CDR1 and CDR2 from the germline V gene are MDHEN and SYDVKM. The CDR3 region has the DNA TGTGCCAGCGGCGGGGGGTCAGCCGCCTACGAGCAGTACTTC. This gives the protein CASGGGSAAYEQYF.

This clonotype was picked up many times. The V gene is TRBV29-1, the J gene TRBJ2-4, with 11 bases fitting TRBD1. V trimming: 1 base; J trimming: 13 bases; junction bases outside the gene matches: 6. The CDR3 runs 13 residues. CDR1 and CDR2 (germline): SQVTM, ANQGSEA. The CDR3 bases are TGCAGCGTTGAAGCGGACAGGGGGCTCCCCCAGTACTTC. It yields the protein CSVEADRGLPQYF.

In this sample, this clonotype turned up a few times. V usage is TRBV5-1 and J usage is TRBJ1-1, with unresolved D. The V end was cut by 0 bases, the J end by 2 bases, with 17 bases between. The V gene's germline CDR1 is SGHRS and CDR2 YFSETQ. The CDR3 is 17 amino acids. The CDR3 sequence is CASSLGRWEKENTEAFF. In nucleotides, the CDR3 is TGCGCCAGCAGCTTGGGTAGATGGGAGAAGGAAAACACTGAAGCTTTCTTT.

This clonotype occurred once. The gene calls are TRBV6-2 or TRBV6-3 and TRBJ1-2, with no clear D. The germline V gene encodes CDR1 MNHEY and CDR2 SVGEGT. The V end was cut by 6 bases, the J end by 6 bases, with 20 bases between. This CDR3 region has 15 residues. CDR3: CASRRRGEGFNGYTF. In DNA form, the CDR3 reads TGTGCCAGCAGACGTCGTGGCGAAGGGTTCAATGGCTACACCTTC.

The rearrangement links TRBV12-3 or TRBV12-4 to TRBJ2-1; D possibly corresponds to TRBD2 (6 bases). The J call may be in error: the DNA end matches TRBJ2-7 better. This CDR3 comprises 14 residues. This CDR3 is CASSRPGSTNEQYF. CDR3 in DNA: TGTGCCAGCAGTCGCCCCGGGAGTACAAACGAGCAGTACTTC.

The V call is TRBV7-2, the J call TRBJ1-2; 8 bases line up with TRBD1. Germline V CDR1 and CDR2: SGHTA, FQGNSA. V lost 0 bases and J lost 4; bases outside the gene matches: 4. The CDR3 runs to 15 residues. Here the CDR3 DNA reads TGTGCCAGCAGCTTAGCGGCAGGGGGCGTCTATGGCTACACCTTC. Protein sequence: CASSLAAGGVYGYTF.

The chain couples TRBV6-5 to TRBJ1-2; tentative D call: TRBD1 (5 bases). The V gene lost 5 bases and the J gene lost 8 bases, with 15 bases spanning the gap. The CDR3 spans 13 residues. Germline assignment: CDR1 MNHEY and CDR2 SVGAGI. CDR3 nucleotides: TGTGCCAGCAGTGACCGACAGAACGGGGGCTACACCTTC. Residues: CASSDRQNGGYTF.

The rearrangement joins TRBV20-1 to TRBJ2-6; D not certain. CDR3 length: 14 residues. Trimming pared 6 bases from V and 0 bases from J, leaving 9 bases between. CDR1 and CDR2 from the germline V gene are DFQATT and SNEGSKA (reference sequence). This CDR3 reads CSALGFSGANVLTF. For the CDR3, the DNA is TGCAGTGCCCTCGGGTTCTCTGGGGCCAACGTCCTGACTTTC.

J is TRBJ1-5 and V is TRBV6-1; 7 nucleotides agree with TRBD1. The ends lost 6 bases at V and 0 bases at J; junction bases unmatched: 2. The CDR3 is 14 residues long. Germline CDR1 and CDR2: MNHNS and SASEGT. The CDR3 here is CASRGTVSNQPQHF. DNA for the CDR3: TGTGCCAGCAGAGGGACAGTTAGCAATCAGCCCCAGCATTTT.

This clonotype was counted between two and nine times. V gene TRBV29-1 combines with J gene TRBJ2-1; D is unresolved. In germline, CDR1 is SQVTM, CDR2 ANQGSEA. V lost 5 bases, J lost 5 bases, and 10 bases lay in between. The CDR3 totals 12 residues. CDR3 DNA sequence: TGCAGCGTTTTAGAGTATCACAATGAGCAGTTCTTC. This gives the protein CSVLEYHNEQFF.

This chain links TRBV11-3 with TRBJ2-2; D not resolved. V gave up 5 bases and J gave up 1 base, with 14 bases separating them. Per the germline V gene, CDR1 is SGHNT and CDR2 is YENEEA. The CDR3 is 16 amino acids. CDR3 loop: CASSPYFAENTGELFF. The CDR3 nucleotides read TGTGCCAGCAGCCCTTACTTTGCGGAGAACACCGGGGAGCTGTTTTTT.

The chain combines TRBV7-9 with TRBJ2-1, with 8 bases that match TRBD1. The V and J ends lost 1 base and 5 bases, in that order; junction bases with no gene match: 7. Germline V gene lookup returns CDR1 SEHNR and CDR2 FQNEAQ (reference sequence). The CDR3 covers 16 residues. CDR3 coding DNA: TGTGCCAGCAGCTTAGTGGACAGGGTTGTGGACAATGAGCAGTTCTTC. Its translation: CASSLVDRVVDNEQFF.

The CDR3 nucleotides read TGTGCCAGCAGTTACGCGGGACAGGGGGACACCGGGGAGCTGTTTTTT. Translated, it gives CASSYAGQGDTGELFF. V and J are TRBV6-6 and TRBJ2-2, with 11 bases aligning to TRBD1. This CDR3 region has 16 residues. Germline CDR1 reads MNHNY; CDR2 reads SVGAGI (reference sequence). V shed 2 bases and J 3 bases; nucleotides not matched to a gene: 2.

The CDR3 sequence: CASSDSGTAGNYEQYF. CDR3 nucleotides: TGTGCCAGCAGCGATTCCGGGACGGCGGGAAATTATGAGCAGTACTTC. The rearrangement joins TRBV9 to TRBJ2-4; D might be TRBD2 (6 bases). Germline CDR1 SGDLS, CDR2 YYNGEE. V was clipped by 3 bases and J by 13 bases, with 26 bases between them. This CDR3 is built from 16 residues.

CDR3 coding DNA: TGCGCCAGCAGCTTGGGAGAGCGGGAGCCCTACAATGAGCAGTTCTTC. Protein sequence: CASSLGEREPYNEQFF. The rearrangement joins TRBV5-1 to TRBJ2-1, with 8 bases aligning to TRBD2. The germline gives CDR1 SGHRS, CDR2 YFSETQ. Trimming cost V 0 bases and J 2 bases; bases outside gene matches: 4. The CDR3 totals 16 residues.

The CDR3 spells CASSWTGAWTDTQYF. The CDR3 DNA follows: TGTGCCAGCAGCTGGACAGGGGCTTGGACAGATACGCAGTATTTT. The gene calls are TRBV7-2 and TRBJ2-3, with 9 bases fitting TRBD1. The V segment lost 4 bases and the J segment 3 bases; nucleotides outside the gene matches: 5. Germline assignment: CDR1 SGHTA and CDR2 FQGNSA. The CDR3 extends over 15 amino acids.

This clonotype was recorded a few times. The chain carries TRBV6-6 and TRBJ2-3, with D perhaps matching TRBD2 (5 bases). V lost 9 bases and J 14 bases, leaving 21 bases between the germline ends. From germline, CDR1 is MNHNY and CDR2 SVGAGI (reference sequence). The CDR3 is made up of 12 amino acids. The CDR3 DNA reads as TGTGCCAGTCTTAGCGCCACTCTATACGCGTATTTT. Its protein product is CASLSATLYAYF.

The chain joins TRBV29-1 to TRBJ2-5; possible D gene TRBD1, 6 bases. V shed 4 bases and J shed 7 bases, with 19 bases lying between them. CDR3 size: 14 residues. Germline V gene lookup returns CDR1 SQVTM and CDR2 ANQGSEA. The CDR3 nucleotides read TGCAGCGTTGGTGCGTCAGGGGCTCGGGGGACCCAGTACTTC. The encoded protein is CSVGASGARGTQYF.

V usage is TRBV29-1 and J usage is TRBJ2-1; unclear D gene. The germline V and J ends were trimmed by 3 bases and 6 bases, with 18 bases remaining between them. CDR3 size: 15 residues. Germline CDR1 and CDR2: SQVTM and ANQGSEA. The CDR3 reads CSVDPTRRTSNEQFF. DNA of the CDR3: TGCAGCGTTGACCCAACAAGGAGAACCTCCAATGAGCAGTTCTTC.

This chain links TRBV28 with TRBJ2-7; D gene unclear. Trimming stripped 3 bases from V and 0 bases from J, with 9 bases between. This CDR3 has 14 residues. Germline-derived CDR1 and CDR2 are MDHEN and SYDVKM. CDR3 residues: CASSFYGPSYEQYF. CDR3 bases: TGTGCCAGCAGTTTTTATGGCCCCTCCTACGAGCAGTACTTC.

The sample holds a few counts of this clonotype. V and J are TRBV14 and TRBJ2-3; D might be TRBD1 or TRBD2, each matching 5 bases. The CDR3 contains 19 residues. The germline gives CDR1 SGHDN, CDR2 FVKESK. The germline V and J ends were trimmed by 1 base and 14 bases, with 34 bases remaining between them. The CDR3 coding sequence is TGTGCCAGCAGCCAAGCCCGTCCGGAGAGGGGCCGGAGGCACAGATACGCGTATTTT. It encodes CASSQARPERGRRHRYAYF.

This clonotype came up a few times. J is TRBJ2-3 and V is TRBV6-5; D ambiguous. Trimming shortened V by 2 bases and J by 7 bases, and 7 bases separated the two germline ends. Germline V CDR1 and CDR2: MNHEY, SVGAGI. This CDR3 contains 12 residues. CDR3 DNA sequence: TGTGCCAGCAGTTACAACAGAAATACGCAGTATTTT. Its translation is CASSYNRNTQYF.

In the case of this clonotype: The germline gene is not matched at one end of the junction; a read error may be the cause. The CDR3 protein is CSARDSRGASYNEQFF. DNA for the CDR3: TGCAGCGCTAGAGATTCCCGGGGGGCCTCCTACAATGAGCAGTTCTTC. The chain carries TRBV20-1 and TRBJ2-1; possible D gene TRBD2, 7 bases. This CDR3 is built from 16 residues. CDR1 and CDR2 from the germline V gene are DFQATT and SNEGSKA (reference sequence).

This clonotype was detected a few times. This chain connects TRBV6-1 to TRBJ2-6; 13 bases match TRBD2. CDR3 length equals 18 residues. Germline CDR1 is MNHNS and CDR2 is SASEGT. V lost 4 bases, J lost 2 bases, and 5 bases stayed unmatched. CDR3 in DNA: TGTGCCAGCAGTGGACTAGCGGGAGGTTTTACTGGGGCCAACGTCCTGACTTTC. Protein sequence: CASSGLAGGFTGANVLTF.

This clonotype was seen more than once but under ten times. V gene TRBV6-5 combines with J gene TRBJ2-7; TRBD1 aligns across 7 bases. CDR1 MNHEY and CDR2 SVGAGI come from the germline V gene. V was pared by 0 bases and J by 3 bases, with 2 bases of the junction left unmatched. This CDR3 contains 14 residues. CDR3 sequence (DNA): TGTGCCAGCAGTTACTCGAGACAGGGCTACGAGCAGTACTTC. Amino acids: CASSYSRQGYEQYF.

This chain links TRBV28 with TRBJ1-6; no reliable D call. This CDR3 spans 12 amino acids. Trimming shortened V by 2 bases and J by 9 bases, and 5 bases separated the two germline ends. The V gene's germline CDR1 is MDHEN and CDR2 SYDVKM. The CDR3 DNA reads as TGTGCCAGCAGTTTAGTGATTTCACCCCTCCACTTT. It encodes CASSLVISPLHF.

The gene calls are TRBV6-5 and TRBJ1-2; 10 nucleotides match TRBD1. The V segment lost 6 bases and the J segment 2 bases; nucleotides outside the gene matches: 6. The CDR3 contains 15 residues. Germline V CDR1 and CDR2: MNHEY, SVGAGI. CDR3 residues: CASRDRGSGNYGYTF. The CDR3 nucleotides read TGTGCCAGCAGGGACAGGGGGTCGGGAAACTATGGCTACACCTTC.

This clonotype came up a few times. The chain combines TRBV28 with TRBJ1-1, with D possibly matching TRBD1 (6 bases). In germline, CDR1 is MDHEN, CDR2 SYDVKM. V lost 7 bases, J lost 1 base, and 13 bases lay in between. The CDR3 sequence is 14 residues long. The chain's CDR3 is CASISGGKNTEAFF. DNA for the CDR3: TGTGCCAGCATATCTGGGGGCAAGAACACTGAAGCTTTCTTT.

The V call is TRBV2, the J call TRBJ2-7, with TRBD1 identical over 10 bases. V lost 7 bases, J lost 4 bases, and 7 bases stayed unmatched. Per the germline V gene, CDR1 is SNHLY and CDR2 is FYNNEI. The CDR3 spans 14 residues. CDR3 in DNA: TGTGCCAGCACGGCCCGGACAGGGGGGTACGAGCAGTACTTC. Protein product: CASTARTGGYEQYF. Full variable domain (remainder filled in from reference TRBV2 and TRBJ2-7): EPEVTQTPSHQVTQMGQEVILRCVPISNHLYFYWYRQILGQKVEFLVSFYNNEISEKSEIFDDQFSVERPDGSNFTLKIRSTKLEDSAMYFCASTARTGGYEQYFGPGTRLTVT.

The chain uses TRBV29-1 and TRBJ2-1, with D perhaps given as TRBD1 or TRBD2 (5 bases each). In germline, CDR1 is SQVTM, CDR2 ANQGSEA. Trimming took off 8 bases at V and 9 bases at J, with 20 bases between the two ends. The CDR3 is made up of 13 amino acids. The CDR3 region is CSLTELGDREQFF. The CDR3 DNA follows: TGCAGCTTAACCGAACTCGGGGACCGTGAGCAGTTCTTC.

The V call is TRBV20-1, the J call TRBJ1-5, with D possibly matching TRBD1 (6 bases). The CDR3 consists of 15 residues. CDR1 and CDR2 (germline): DFQATT, SNEGSKA (reference sequence). V was shortened by 3 bases and J by 7 bases, with 19 bases between the two germline ends. CDR3 sequence (DNA): TGCAGTGCTAGTGCGGGGGCGGGACACTTGCAGCCCCAGCATTTT. Translated, it gives CSASAGAGHLQPQHF.